The 26 T cell receptor beta chains listed next were all sequenced from one sample in a study of blood T cell repertoires in COVID-19. TCRdb keeps only in-frame clones here, not all; method: immunoSEQ multiplex PCR. In the table there are some 170,000 clones, over 80% of which are singletons. Sequencing was performed on peripheral blood. Every receptor here comes from a woman aged 40 to 49 with COVID-19, enrolled during active disease.

This clone was detected only once. The gene calls are TRBV19 and TRBJ2-6; 9 bases are a match to TRBD1. V lost 7 bases and J lost 1; bases outside the gene matches: 11. Germline lookup yields CDR1 LNHDA and CDR2 SQIVND (reference sequence). This CDR3 is 18 amino acids long. CDR3 amino acids: CASIMAGTGQSGANVLTF. The CDR3 DNA is TGTGCCAGTATAATGGCGGGGACAGGGCAATCTGGGGCCAACGTCCTGACTTTC.

The J gene is TRBJ2-3, the V gene TRBV11-2, with 7 bases that match TRBD2. Germline CDR1 reads SGHAT; CDR2 reads FQNNGV. The length of the CDR3 is 17 residues. V trimming: 5 bases; J trimming: 4 bases; junction bases outside the gene matches: 15. Here the CDR3 reads CASSRTVAGERPDTQYF. The CDR3 nucleotides read TGTGCCAGCAGCCGGACTGTGGCGGGAGAGCGGCCAGATACGCAGTATTTT.

V and J are TRBV20-1 and TRBJ1-2, with D maybe TRBD1 (5 bases). The germline gives CDR1 DFQATT, CDR2 SNEGSKA (reference sequence). The CDR3 sequence is 11 residues long. V was trimmed by 6 bases and J by 5 bases, leaving 10 bases between them. The CDR3 is CSAPTVYGYTF. The CDR3 DNA is TGCAGTGCCCCGACAGTGTATGGCTACACCTTC.

The V gene is TRBV11-2, the J gene TRBJ1-1; D may be TRBD1 (5 bases). The V and J ends lost 5 bases and 8 bases respectively, with 12 bases between them. In germline, CDR1 is SGHAT, CDR2 FQNNGV. The CDR3 contains 12 residues. This chain's CDR3 is CASSVQGGEAFF. The DNA for the CDR3 is TGTGCCAGCAGCGTCCAGGGTGGGGAAGCTTTCTTT.

V gene TRBV9 combines with J gene TRBJ1-3, with 7 bases fitting TRBD1. The CDR3 sequence is 15 residues long. V shed 3 bases, J shed 3 bases, and the junction held 6 bases outside the gene matches. Germline V lookup: CDR1 SGDLS, CDR2 YYNGEE. The CDR3 nucleotides read TGTGCCAGCAGCGGAGGGGGCTACGATGGAAACACCATATATTTT. Protein: CASSGGGYDGNTIYF.

This clone was seen only a few times. The chain is built from TRBV29-1 and TRBJ1-2, with TRBD1 identical over 7 bases. Per germline, CDR1 SQVTM and CDR2 ANQGSEA. The V segment lost 2 bases and the J segment 7 bases; nucleotides outside the gene matches: 1. The CDR3 is made up of 11 amino acids. CDR3 sequence (DNA): TGCAGCGTTGAACAGGGGGGTGGCTACACCTTC. Translated, it gives CSVEQGGGYTF.

The rearrangement joins TRBV6-5 to TRBJ1-1; 8 bases fit TRBD1. With 7 bases clipped from V and 1 base from J, the junction kept 8 bases outside the gene matches. The CDR3 totals 15 residues. Germline CDR1 reads MNHEY; CDR2 reads SVGAGI. CDR3 in DNA: TGTGCCAGCACGTTGGGGACAGGTGGGAACACTGAAGCTTTCTTT. Translation gives CASTLGTGGNTEAFF.

The genes are TRBV19 and TRBJ1-1; TRBD1 aligns across 9 bases. This CDR3 spans 17 amino acids. V lost 5 bases and J lost 0; bases outside the gene matches: 10. CDR1 and CDR2 (germline): LNHDA, SQIVND (reference sequence). CDR3 sequence (DNA): TGTGCCAGTAGTCCACAGGGGGCGAGGTGGATGAACACTGAAGCTTTCTTT. This translates into CASSPQGARWMNTEAFF.

This chain connects TRBV28 to TRBJ2-3, with 9 bases identical to TRBD1. The CDR3 runs to 15 residues. Germline values: CDR1 MDHEN, CDR2 SYDVKM. J lost 4 bases, V lost 8 bases, and 10 bases had no gene match. For the CDR3, the DNA is TGTGCCAGCTTTTCCGGACAGGGGATACCAGATACGCAGTATTTT. It codes for CASFSGQGIPDTQYF.

The chain is built from TRBV5-1 and TRBJ2-3; 7 bases match TRBD2. Germline V gives CDR1 SGHRS, CDR2 YFSETQ. V lost 2 bases and J lost 0; bases outside the gene matches: 3. The CDR3 spans 15 residues. The CDR3 reads CASSLPAGSTDTQYF. Written as DNA, the CDR3 is TGCGCCAGCAGCTTACCAGCGGGGAGCACAGATACGCAGTATTTT.

The gene calls are TRBV6-5 and TRBJ1-2, with 7 bases fitting TRBD1. The CDR3 runs to 14 residues. V lost 2 bases to trimming and J lost 5 bases; unmatched junction nucleotides: 5. The germline V gene has CDR1 MNHEY and CDR2 SVGAGI. CDR3 amino acids: CASSYKARGYGYTF. Here the CDR3 DNA reads TGTGCCAGCAGTTACAAAGCCAGGGGGTATGGCTACACCTTC.

This rearrangement joins TRBV5-4 to TRBJ1-1, with TRBD1 matching over 7 bases. The CDR3 has 13 amino acids. Germline V lookup: CDR1 SGHNT, CDR2 YYREEE (reference sequence). The V and J ends lost 0 bases and 7 bases, in that order; junction bases with no gene match: 3. This chain's CDR3 is CASSLGRGDEAFF. The DNA of the CDR3 is TGTGCCAGCAGCTTGGGCAGGGGGGATGAAGCTTTCTTT.

This clone was recorded once. The chain has TRBV5-6 and TRBJ1-5; D is unclear. The V gene lost 1 base and the J gene lost 7 bases, with 6 bases spanning the gap. The germline V gene has CDR1 SGHDT and CDR2 YYEEEE. This CDR3 is 12 amino acids long. For the CDR3, the DNA is TGTGCCAGCAGCTTGCCGGAGCAGCCCCAGCATTTT. Translation gives CASSLPEQPQHF.

This clone ranks as medium-sized. The chain uses TRBV29-1 and TRBJ2-2; 8 bases map to TRBD1. Germline values: CDR1 SQVTM, CDR2 ANQGSEA. The CDR3 spans 14 residues. The V segment lost 4 bases and the J segment 0 bases; nucleotides outside the gene matches: 1. CDR3 nucleotide sequence: TGCAGCGTTGGGACAGGGACGAACACCGGGGAGCTGTTTTTT. The encoded protein is CSVGTGTNTGELFF.

The V call is TRBV6-4, the J call TRBJ2-3, with TRBD2 identical over 8 bases. This CDR3 spans 15 amino acids. V dropped 3 bases and J dropped 6; count of bases not matched to a gene: 8. Germline V CDR1 and CDR2: MRHNA, SNTAGT. For the CDR3, the DNA is TGTGCCAGCAGTGATGAGGCGGGGGGTCGGGATACGCAGTATTTT. It encodes CASSDEAGGRDTQYF.

The rearrangement links TRBV29-1 to TRBJ1-2, with a weak D call TRBD1 (5 bases). Germline V gene lookup returns CDR1 SQVTM and CDR2 ANQGSEA. CDR3 length: 14 amino acids. V was pared by 0 bases and J by 8 bases, with 16 bases between. This CDR3 reads CSVEDWGGTEGYTF. The CDR3 coding sequence is TGCAGCGTTGAAGATTGGGGAGGGACGGAAGGCTACACCTTC.

This clone was recorded once. The CDR3 DNA is TGTGCCAGCAGTCTCCGGGTCCCTCACACCGGGGAGCTGTTTTTT. Translation gives CASSLRVPHTGELFF. This chain links TRBV6-5 with TRBJ2-2; D remains unclear. This CDR3 comprises 15 residues. CDR1 MNHEY and CDR2 SVGAGI come from the germline V gene. V gave up 5 bases and J gave up 3 bases, with 13 bases separating them.

The chain is built from TRBV19 and TRBJ2-3; no clear D. The CDR3 loop spans 14 amino acids. V was trimmed by 1 base and J by 3 bases, leaving 8 bases between them. Germline values: CDR1 LNHDA, CDR2 SQIVND (reference sequence). CDR3 region: CASSIGLATDTQYF. In DNA, the CDR3 is TGTGCCAGTAGTATAGGATTGGCTACAGATACGCAGTATTTT.

V usage is TRBV28 and J usage is TRBJ2-1, with 13 positions matching TRBD2. After removal of 5 bases from V and 1 base from J, the junction contained 11 bases not matched to a gene. The CDR3 has 19 residues. Germline V CDR1 and CDR2: MDHEN, SYDVKM. CDR3 DNA: TGTGCCAGCAGTCCCCAGTTAGGGACTAGCGGGGCGTCCTACAATGAGCAGTTCTTC. Encoded protein: CASSPQLGTSGASYNEQFF.

The gene calls are TRBV6-5 and TRBJ2-7, with 7 bases identical to TRBD2. This CDR3 has 14 residues. The germline V gene has CDR1 MNHEY and CDR2 SVGAGI. Germline trimming cut 6 bases from V and 5 bases from J; bases unmatched to any gene: 10. The CDR3 sequence: CASSLGGGYHEQYF. The CDR3 nucleotides read TGTGCCAGCAGCCTGGGGGGGGGATACCACGAGCAGTACTTC.

V is TRBV6-4 and J is TRBJ1-5; 10 positions agree with TRBD1. The CDR3 is made up of 15 amino acids. Germline V lookup: CDR1 MRHNA, CDR2 SNTAGT. V shed 2 bases and J 2 bases; nucleotides not matched to a gene: 0. The CDR3 reads CASSDGTGGNQPQHF. The CDR3 nucleotides read TGTGCCAGCAGTGACGGGACAGGGGGCAATCAGCCCCAGCATTTT.

There are a few counts of this clone. The chain links TRBV18 to TRBJ1-6; 7 bases match TRBD1. The CDR3 covers 17 residues. Per germline, CDR1 KGHSH and CDR2 LQKENI. V trimming: 2 bases; J trimming: 2 bases; junction bases outside the gene matches: 6. CDR3 coding DNA: TGTGCCAGCTCACCATCGAGGGGGACAGCCTATAATTCACCCCTCCACTTT. The encoded protein is CASSPSRGTAYNSPLHF. Combining the CDR3 with reference TRBV18 and TRBJ1-6 gives the whole variable domain NAGVMQNPRHLVRRRGQEARLRCSPMKGHSHVYWYRQLPEEGLKFMVYLQKENIIDESGMPKERFSAEFPKEGPSILRIQQVVRGDSAAYFCASSPSRGTAYNSPLHFGNGTRLTVT.

The chain is built from TRBV7-3 and TRBJ2-1, with a possible D match to TRBD1 (5 bases). Germline values: CDR1 SGHTA, CDR2 FQGTGA. The ends were cut back, 4 bases at V and 8 bases at J, with 12 bases in the middle. This CDR3 region has 13 residues. CDR3 residues: CASSSPQGDEQFF. Here the CDR3 DNA reads TGTGCCAGCAGCTCCCCCCAGGGTGATGAGCAGTTCTTC.

This chain joins TRBV15 and TRBJ1-4; D call uncertain. Trimming stripped 5 bases from V and 4 bases from J, with 14 bases between. Germline V lookup: CDR1 LNHNV, CDR2 YYDKDF (reference sequence). The CDR3 has 15 residues. CDR3 protein: CATSQERASNEKLFF. The CDR3 region has the DNA TGTGCCACCAGCCAAGAGAGGGCAAGTAATGAAAAACTGTTTTTT.

The chain is built from TRBV27 and TRBJ1-6; perhaps TRBD1 as D (5 bases). Germline values: CDR1 MNHEY, CDR2 SMNVEV (reference sequence). The V end lost 2 bases, the J end lost 6 bases, and 8 bases lay between the germline ends. This CDR3 has 14 residues. The CDR3 region is CASSLGGVNSPLHF. DNA for the CDR3: TGTGCCAGCAGTTTAGGAGGGGTTAATTCACCCCTCCACTTT.

The chain employs TRBV3-1 (or the pseudogene TRBV3-2) and TRBJ2-3; TRBD2 matches 10 bases. The CDR3 loop spans 15 amino acids. With 5 bases clipped from V and 6 bases from J, the junction kept 8 bases outside the gene matches. Germline V gene lookup returns CDR1 LGHDT and CDR2 YNNKEL (reference sequence). CDR3: CASSSQRGGRDTQYF. DNA for the CDR3: TGTGCCAGCAGCTCGCAGCGGGGGGGCCGGGATACGCAGTATTTT.